This record looks at one T cell receptor (beta chain) sequence and its context. Its target is not known. The sample originates from a study of CXCR3-negative and CXCR3-positive naive CD8 T cells. This CDR3 comprises 14 residues. Germline V lookup: CDR1 MNHEY, CDR2 SMNVEV (reference sequence). Study findings and constraints: For CXCR3-positive naive cells, TRB CDR3s were more hydrophobic than those of CXCR3-negative naive cells. Researchers report CXCR3 expression partially decreased after cryopreservation, with fresh PBMCs used in most assays. Memory, not naive, CXCR3-negative and CXCR3-positive cells differed in TRBV-TRBJ usage.

UMI-tagged TRB cDNA libraries were built via 5' RACE. From its re-call of the 5' RACE reads, TCRdb lists each CDR3 protein once, without DNA. The listing contains 150,000 to 180,000 distinct CDR3 sequences. This sequence was found in a human donor in good health. Some clones in this sample may be carry-over from other donors' samples. The chain has TRBV27 and TRBJ2-1; TCRdb returns TRBD1, unconfirmable since there is no DNA. Specimen: naive CXCR3+ CD8+ T cells from blood. This sample's subset: CD45RO-CCR7+CD27+CD95- naive CD8+ T cells expressing CXCR3 (TNR3+). The CDR3 spells CASSLSSRGNEQFF.